This TCR beta chain stems from a study of patients and donors after allogeneic stem cell transplantation. TCRdb re-derived calls from the RT-PCR reads in MiXCR, one entry per CDR3 protein. Found here are 400,000 to 500,000 distinct CDR3 sequences, around 15% of them singletons; the top ten hold 7.2%. CDR1 and CDR2 (germline): MNHEY, SMNVEV (reference sequence). The CDR3 sequence is 19 residues long. Trimming left V 4 bases short and J 6 bases short, with 31 bases between. V usage is TRBV27 and J usage is TRBJ2-7; D not certain. Sample: blood, either unsorted or a sorted T cell fraction (not recorded which). The receptor comes from a human donor who was either an allogeneic HSCT recipient or a stem cell or donor lymphocyte infusion donor (not recorded which). It is not recorded whose cells these are; they may come from a transplant donor. The CDR3 sequence is CASSSRLGPRRVGFGEQYF. CDR3 bases: TGTGCCAGCAGTTCCAGACTTGGACCTCGGAGAGTGGGGTTCGGCGAGCAGTACTTC.